This T cell receptor beta chain was recorded in a study of T cells in localized non-small cell lung cancer. Study-level findings and limits: Compared with tumor, uninvolved adjacent lung displayed greater T cell clonality, ranking highest overall. Median detection of top 100 tumor clones in adjacent lung was under 75 clones.

The data were produced by immunoSEQ multiplex PCR, yet TCRdb's version contains in-frame clones alone and is incomplete. The repertoire holds roughly 2,600 clones, with approximately 28% as singletons. Note on this clone: Antigen unknown.

The sequencing here drew on lung tumor tissue, taken before any cancer treatment. The source is a woman aged 35-75 years with stage III lung adenocarcinoma.

The CDR3 here is CASSEYMSSGGTDTQYF. DNA of the CDR3: TGTGCCAGCAGTGAATATATGAGTAGCGGGGGGACAGATACGCAGTATTTT. This chain uses TRBV25-1 with TRBJ2-3, with 10 bases lining up with TRBD2. Looked up from germline, CDR1 is MGHDK and CDR2 is SYGVNS. The V segment lost 0 bases and the J segment 3 bases; nucleotides outside the gene matches: 6. The CDR3 runs to 17 residues.